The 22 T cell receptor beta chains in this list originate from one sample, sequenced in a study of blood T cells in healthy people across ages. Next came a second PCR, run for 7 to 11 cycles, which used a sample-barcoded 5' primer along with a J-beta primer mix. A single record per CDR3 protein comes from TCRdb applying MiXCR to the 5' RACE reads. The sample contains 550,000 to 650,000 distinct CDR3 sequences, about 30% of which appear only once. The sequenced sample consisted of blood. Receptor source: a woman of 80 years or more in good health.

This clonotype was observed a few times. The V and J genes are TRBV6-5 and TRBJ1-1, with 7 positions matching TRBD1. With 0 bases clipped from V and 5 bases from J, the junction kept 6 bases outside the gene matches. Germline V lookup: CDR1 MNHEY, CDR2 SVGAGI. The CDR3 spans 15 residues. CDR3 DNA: TGTGCCAGCAGTTACTCAACCGGGACAGCGACTGAAGCTTTCTTT. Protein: CASSYSTGTATEAFF.

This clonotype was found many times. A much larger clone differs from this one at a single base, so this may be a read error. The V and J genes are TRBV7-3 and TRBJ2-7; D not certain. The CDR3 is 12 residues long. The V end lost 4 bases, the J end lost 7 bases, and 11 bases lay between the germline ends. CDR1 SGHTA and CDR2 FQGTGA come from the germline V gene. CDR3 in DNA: TGTGCCAGCAGCTCCCCATACAATGAGCAGTACTTC. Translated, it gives CASSSPYNEQYF.

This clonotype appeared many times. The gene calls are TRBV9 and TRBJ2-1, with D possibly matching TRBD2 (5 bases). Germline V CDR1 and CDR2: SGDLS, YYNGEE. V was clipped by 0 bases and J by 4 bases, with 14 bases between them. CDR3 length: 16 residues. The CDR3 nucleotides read TGTGCCAGCAGCGTAGGAGGGTCCCGAGATTACAATGAGCAGTTCTTC. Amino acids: CASSVGGSRDYNEQFF.

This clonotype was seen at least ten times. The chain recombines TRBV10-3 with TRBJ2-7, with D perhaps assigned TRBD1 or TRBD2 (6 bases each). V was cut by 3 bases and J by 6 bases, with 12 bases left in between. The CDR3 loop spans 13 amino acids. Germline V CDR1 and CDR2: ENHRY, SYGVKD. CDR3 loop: CAISDGGRGEQYF. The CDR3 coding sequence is TGTGCCATCAGTGATGGGGGGCGGGGCGAGCAGTACTTC.

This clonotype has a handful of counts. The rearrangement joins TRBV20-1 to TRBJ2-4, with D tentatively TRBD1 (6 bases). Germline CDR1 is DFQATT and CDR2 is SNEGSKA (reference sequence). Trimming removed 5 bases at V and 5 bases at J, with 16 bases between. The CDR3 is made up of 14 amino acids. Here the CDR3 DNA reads TGCAGTGCTCCGAACACAGGGAACCAAAACATTCAGTACTTC. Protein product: CSAPNTGNQNIQYF.

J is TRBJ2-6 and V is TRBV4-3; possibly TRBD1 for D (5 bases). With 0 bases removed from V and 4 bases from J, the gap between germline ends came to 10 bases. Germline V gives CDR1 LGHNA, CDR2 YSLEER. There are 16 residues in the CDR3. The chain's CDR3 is CASSQDPGLGANVLTF. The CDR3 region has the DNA TGCGCCAGCAGCCAAGATCCAGGGTTGGGGGCCAACGTCCTGACTTTC.

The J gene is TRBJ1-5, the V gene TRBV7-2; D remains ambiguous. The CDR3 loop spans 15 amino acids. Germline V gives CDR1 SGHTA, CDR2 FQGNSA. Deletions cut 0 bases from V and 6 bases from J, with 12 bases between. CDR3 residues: CASSLAGSPSQPQHF. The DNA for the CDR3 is TGTGCCAGCAGCTTAGCAGGGTCTCCCTCTCAGCCCCAGCATTTT.

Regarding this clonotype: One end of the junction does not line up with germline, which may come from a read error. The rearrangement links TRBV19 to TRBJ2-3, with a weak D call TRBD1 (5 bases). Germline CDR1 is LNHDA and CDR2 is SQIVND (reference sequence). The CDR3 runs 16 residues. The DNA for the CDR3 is TGTACCAGTAGTGCGGAACAGGAACCCAACACAGATACGCAGTATTTT. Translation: CTSSAEQEPNTDTQYF.

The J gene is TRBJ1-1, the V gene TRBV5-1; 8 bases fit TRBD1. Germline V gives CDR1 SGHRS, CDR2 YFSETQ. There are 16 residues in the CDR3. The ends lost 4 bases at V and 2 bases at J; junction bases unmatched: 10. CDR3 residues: CASSPRQGFFNTEAFF. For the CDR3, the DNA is TGCGCCAGCAGCCCACGACAGGGGTTCTTTAACACTGAAGCTTTCTTT. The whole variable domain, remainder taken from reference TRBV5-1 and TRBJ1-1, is KAGVTQTPRYLIKTRGQQVTLSCSPISGHRSVSWYQQTPGQGLQFLFEYFSETQRNKGNFPGRFSGRQFSNSRSEMNVSTLELGDSALYLCASSPRQGFFNTEAFFGQGTRLTVV.

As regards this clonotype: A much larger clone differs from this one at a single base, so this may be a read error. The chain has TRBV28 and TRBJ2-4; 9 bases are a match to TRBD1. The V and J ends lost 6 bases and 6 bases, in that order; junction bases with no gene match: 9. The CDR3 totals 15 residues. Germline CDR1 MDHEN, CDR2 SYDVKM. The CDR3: CASRQNRGQGNIQYF. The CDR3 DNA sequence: TGTGCCAGCAGGCAAAACAGGGGGCAGGGAAACATTCAGTACTTC.

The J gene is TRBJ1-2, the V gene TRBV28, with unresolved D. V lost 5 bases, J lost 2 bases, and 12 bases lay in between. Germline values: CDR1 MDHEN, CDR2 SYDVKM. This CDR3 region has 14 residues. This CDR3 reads CASSLLGRNYGYTF. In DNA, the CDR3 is TGTGCCAGCAGTCTCCTCGGACGGAACTATGGCTACACCTTC.

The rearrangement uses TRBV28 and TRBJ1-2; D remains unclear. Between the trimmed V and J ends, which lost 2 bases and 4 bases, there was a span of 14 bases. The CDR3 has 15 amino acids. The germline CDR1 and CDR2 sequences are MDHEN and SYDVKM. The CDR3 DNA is TGTGCCAGCAGTTTAGTTTCGCTGCGGGGCTATGGCTACACCTTC. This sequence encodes CASSLVSLRGYGYTF.

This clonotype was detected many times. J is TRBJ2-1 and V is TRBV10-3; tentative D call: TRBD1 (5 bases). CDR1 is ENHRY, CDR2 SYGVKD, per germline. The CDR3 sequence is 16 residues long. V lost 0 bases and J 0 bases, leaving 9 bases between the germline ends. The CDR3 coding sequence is TGTGCCATCAGTGAGTCACGACAGAGCTCCTACAATGAGCAGTTCTTC. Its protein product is CAISESRQSSYNEQFF.

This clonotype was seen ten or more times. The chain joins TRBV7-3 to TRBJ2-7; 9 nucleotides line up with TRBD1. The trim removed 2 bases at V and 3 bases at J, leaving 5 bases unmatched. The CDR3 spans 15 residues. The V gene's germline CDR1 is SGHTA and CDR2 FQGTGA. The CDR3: CASSLGPGQGYEQYF. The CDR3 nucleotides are TGTGCCAGCAGCTTAGGCCCGGGACAGGGCTACGAGCAGTACTTC.

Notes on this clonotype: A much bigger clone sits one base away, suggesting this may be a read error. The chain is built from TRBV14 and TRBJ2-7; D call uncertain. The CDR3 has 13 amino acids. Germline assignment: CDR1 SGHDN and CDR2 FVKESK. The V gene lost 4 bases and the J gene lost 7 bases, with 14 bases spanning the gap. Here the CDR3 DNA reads TGTGCCAGCAGCCCCACCGGACCCAGAGAGCAGTACTTC. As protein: CASSPTGPREQYF.

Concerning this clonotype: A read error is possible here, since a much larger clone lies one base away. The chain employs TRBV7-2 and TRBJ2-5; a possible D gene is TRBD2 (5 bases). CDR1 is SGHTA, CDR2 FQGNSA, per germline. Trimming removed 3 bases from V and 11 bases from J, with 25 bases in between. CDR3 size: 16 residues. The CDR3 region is CASSFRTPLVGDEQYF. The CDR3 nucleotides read TGTGCCAGCAGCTTCCGGACTCCACTCGTGGGCGATGAGCAGTACTTC.

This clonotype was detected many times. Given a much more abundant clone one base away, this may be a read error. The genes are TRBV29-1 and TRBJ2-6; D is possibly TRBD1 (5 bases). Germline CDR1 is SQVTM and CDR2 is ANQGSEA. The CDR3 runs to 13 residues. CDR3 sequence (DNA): TGCAGCGTTGCAGGATCTGGGGCCAACGTCCGGACTTTC. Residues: CSVAGSGANVRTF. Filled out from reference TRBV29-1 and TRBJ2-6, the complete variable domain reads SAVISQKPSRDICQRGTSLTIQCQVDSQVTMMFWYRQQPGQSLTLIATANQGSEATYESGFVIDKFPISRPNLTFSTLTVSNMSPEDSSIYLCSVAGSGANVRTFGAGSRLTVL.

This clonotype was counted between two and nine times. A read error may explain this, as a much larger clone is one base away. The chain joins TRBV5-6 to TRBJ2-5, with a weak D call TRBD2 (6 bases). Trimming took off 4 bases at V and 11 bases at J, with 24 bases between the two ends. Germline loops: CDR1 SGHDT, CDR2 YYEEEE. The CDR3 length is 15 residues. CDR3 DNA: TGTGCCAGCAGCCCGGGGGTGAGCTCCTACAATGAGCAGTACTTC. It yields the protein CASSPGVSSYNEQYF. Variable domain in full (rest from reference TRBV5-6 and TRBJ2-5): DAGVTQSPTHLIKTRGQQVTLRCSPKSGHDTVSWYQQALGQGPQFIFQYYEEEERQRGNFPDRFSGHQFPNYSSELNVNALLLGDSALYLCASSPGVSSYNEQYFGPGTRLLVL.

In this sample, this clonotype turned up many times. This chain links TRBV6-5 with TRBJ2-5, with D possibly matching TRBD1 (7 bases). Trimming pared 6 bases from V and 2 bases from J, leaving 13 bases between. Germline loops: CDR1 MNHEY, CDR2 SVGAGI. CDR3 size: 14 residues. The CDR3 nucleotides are TGTGCCAGCAGGGGCAGGGGGAGGCAAGAGACCCAGTACTTC. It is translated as CASRGRGRQETQYF.

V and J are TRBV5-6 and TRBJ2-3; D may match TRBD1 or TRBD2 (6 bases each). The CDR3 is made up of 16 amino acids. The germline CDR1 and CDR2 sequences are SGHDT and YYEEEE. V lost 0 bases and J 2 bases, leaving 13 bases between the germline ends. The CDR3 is CASSLGWGADTDTQYF. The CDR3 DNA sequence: TGTGCCAGCAGCTTGGGTTGGGGGGCGGACACAGATACGCAGTATTTT.

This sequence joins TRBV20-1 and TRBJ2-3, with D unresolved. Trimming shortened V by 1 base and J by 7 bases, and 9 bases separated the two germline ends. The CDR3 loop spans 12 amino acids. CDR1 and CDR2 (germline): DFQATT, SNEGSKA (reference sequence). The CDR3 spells CSARVKPYTQYF. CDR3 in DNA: TGCAGTGCTAGAGTGAAGCCATATACGCAGTATTTT.

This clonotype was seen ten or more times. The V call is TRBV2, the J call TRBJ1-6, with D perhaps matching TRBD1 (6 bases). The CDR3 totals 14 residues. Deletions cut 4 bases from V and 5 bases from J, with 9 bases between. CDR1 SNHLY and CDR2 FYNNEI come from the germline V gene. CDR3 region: CASSVAGDNSPLHF. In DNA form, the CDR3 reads TGTGCCAGCAGTGTCGCAGGGGATAATTCACCCCTCCACTTT.